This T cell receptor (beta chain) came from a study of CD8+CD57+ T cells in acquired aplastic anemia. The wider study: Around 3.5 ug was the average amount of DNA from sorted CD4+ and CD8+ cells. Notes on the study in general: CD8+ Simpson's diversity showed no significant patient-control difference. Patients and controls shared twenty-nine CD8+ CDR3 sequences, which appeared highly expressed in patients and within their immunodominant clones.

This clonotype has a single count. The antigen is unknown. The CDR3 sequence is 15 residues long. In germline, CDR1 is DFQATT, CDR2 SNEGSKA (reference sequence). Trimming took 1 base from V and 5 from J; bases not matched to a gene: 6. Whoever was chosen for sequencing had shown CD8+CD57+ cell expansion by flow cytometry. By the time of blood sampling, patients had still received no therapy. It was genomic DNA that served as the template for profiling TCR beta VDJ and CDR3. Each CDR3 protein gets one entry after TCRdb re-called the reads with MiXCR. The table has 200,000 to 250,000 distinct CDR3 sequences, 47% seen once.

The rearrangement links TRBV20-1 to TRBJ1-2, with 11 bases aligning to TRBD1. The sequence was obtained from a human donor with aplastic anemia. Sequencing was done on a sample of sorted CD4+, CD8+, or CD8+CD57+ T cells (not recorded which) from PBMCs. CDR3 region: CSARAGQGAWYGYTF. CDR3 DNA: TGCAGTGCTAGAGCCGGACAGGGGGCTTGGTATGGCTACACCTTC.